This TCR beta chain was profiled in a study of blood T cells in healthy people across ages. Across the whole study: Per two T cells, about one barcoded beta molecule was captured through template switching.

Together with a sample-barcoded 5' primer, a J-beta primer mix was included in a second PCR lasting about 6 to 12 cycles. TCRdb re-analysed the 5' RACE reads in MiXCR, keeping a single row per CDR3 protein. The sample has around 1.7 million distinct CDR3 sequences, 25% to 30% seen once. This clonotype was seen repeatedly, ten times or more. Its antigen is still unknown. Study conclusions and caveats: PBMCs were not sorted, which prevented a conclusive comparison of naive versus antigen-experienced cells.

Every donor gave roughly 9.6 milliliters of peripheral blood. CDR3 length: 15 residues. Trimming left V 3 bases short and J 0 bases short, with 9 bases between. The chain uses TRBV12-3 or TRBV12-4 and TRBJ1-5, with D perhaps matching TRBD1 (5 bases). The sequencing input was blood. The sequence came from a woman in her twenties or thirties in good health. The CDR3 loop is CASSFDSHSNQPQHF. CDR3 in DNA: TGTGCCAGCAGTTTCGACAGCCATAGCAATCAGCCCCAGCATTTT.